Listed here are 32 T cell receptor beta chains from one sample, sequenced in a study of CD8+CD57+ T cells in acquired aplastic anemia. Previously, flow cytometry had revealed CD8+CD57+ cell expansion in the patients chosen for sequencing. The study profiled TCR beta VDJ and CDR3 using genomic DNA as template. TCRdb called the reads again in MiXCR, with one record for every CDR3 protein. The sample consists of 160,000 or so distinct CDR3 sequences, around 48% of them appearing once. The sample comprised sorted CD4+, CD8+, or CD8+CD57+ T cells (not recorded which) from PBMCs. All receptors come from a human donor with aplastic anemia.

The sample holds many counts of this clonotype. The gene calls are TRBV5-1 and TRBJ2-3; 8 positions agree with TRBD2. Germline lookup yields CDR1 SGHRS and CDR2 YFSETQ. This CDR3 comprises 15 residues. The V segment lost 0 bases and the J segment 2 bases; nucleotides outside the gene matches: 2. CDR3 loop: CASSLGGGPTDTQYF. In nucleotides, the CDR3 is TGCGCCAGCAGCTTGGGCGGGGGGCCCACAGATACGCAGTATTTT.

This clonotype was detected only a few times. V usage is TRBV2 and J usage is TRBJ2-5; TRBD2 might be the D (5 bases). Trimming pared 3 bases from V and 2 bases from J, leaving 13 bases between. The CDR3 runs to 15 residues. Germline V gene sequence: CDR1 SNHLY, CDR2 FYNNEI. Written as DNA, the CDR3 is TGTGCCAGCAGTGAGAGGGCTGGTCGGCAAGAGACCCAGTACTTC. Translated, it gives CASSERAGRQETQYF.

This clonotype was detected many times. V usage is TRBV6-4 and J usage is TRBJ1-5, with D hard to call. The CDR3 is 15 residues long. Germline V gene data show CDR1 as MRHNA and CDR2 as SNTAGT. V gave up 5 bases and J gave up 0 bases, with 11 bases separating them. In DNA, the CDR3 is TGTGCCAGCAGTACAGACGGTTATAGCAATCAGCCCCAGCATTTT. Translation: CASSTDGYSNQPQHF.

This clonotype was seen a handful of times. J is TRBJ1-1 and V is TRBV11-2; 8 nucleotides match TRBD1. Germline CDR1 is SGHAT and CDR2 is FQNNGV. J gave up 5 bases and V 3 bases, and 11 bases lay outside the gene matches. This CDR3 is built from 16 residues. DNA of the CDR3: TGTGCCAGCAGCTTCCCCACTGGACAGGGTAGGACTGAAGCTTTCTTT. Translated, it gives CASSFPTGQGRTEAFF.

This clonotype was seen many times. The rearrangement links TRBV3-1 to TRBJ1-5; D call uncertain. CDR1 LGHDT and CDR2 YNNKEL come from the germline V gene (reference sequence). The CDR3 length is 13 residues. V lost 2 bases and J 3 bases, leaving 5 bases between the germline ends. The DNA for the CDR3 is TGTGCCAGCAGCCAATCAATCAATCAGCCCCAGCATTTT. This codes for CASSQSINQPQHF.

This clonotype was counted many times. The chain joins TRBV2 to TRBJ2-7; 9 nucleotides line up with TRBD1. The CDR3 runs 14 residues. Germline loops: CDR1 SNHLY, CDR2 FYNNEI. Trimming took 3 bases from V and 2 from J; bases not matched to a gene: 2. The CDR3 nucleotides read TGTGCCAGCAGTGACTACAGGGGGCCCTACGAGCAGTACTTC. Translated: CASSDYRGPYEQYF. The entire variable domain, with the rest obtained from reference TRBV2 and TRBJ2-7, is as follows: EPEVTQTPSHQVTQMGQEVILRCVPISNHLYFYWYRQILGQKVEFLVSFYNNEISEKSEIFDDQFSVERPDGSNFTLKIRSTKLEDSAMYFCASSDYRGPYEQYFGPGTRLTVT.

The chain uses TRBV28 and TRBJ1-6, with a possible D match to TRBD1 (5 bases). This CDR3 region has 14 residues. The V end lost 10 bases, the J end lost 9 bases, and 19 bases lay between the germline ends. Looked up from germline, CDR1 is MDHEN and CDR2 is SYDVKM. CDR3 residues: CATNWGRESSPLHF. Here the CDR3 DNA reads TGTGCCACCAATTGGGGCAGGGAAAGTTCACCCCTCCACTTT.

This clonotype was found many times. V is TRBV20-1 and J is TRBJ2-3; D could derive from TRBD1 or TRBD2 (5 bases each). There are 14 residues in the CDR3. V shed 3 bases and J shed 2 bases, with 12 bases lying between them. The V gene's germline CDR1 is DFQATT and CDR2 SNEGSKA (reference sequence). CDR3 loop: CSASPGTFTDTQYF. The CDR3 DNA reads TGCAGTGCTAGCCCAGGGACCTTCACAGATACGCAGTATTTT.

This clonotype was recorded at least ten times. The chain is built from TRBV19 and TRBJ2-7; 8 bases line up with TRBD1. Germline-derived CDR1 and CDR2 are LNHDA and SQIVND (reference sequence). This CDR3 region has 15 residues. Trimming cost V 1 base and J 4 bases; bases outside gene matches: 6. The CDR3 DNA sequence: TGTGCCAGTAGTATAGCCGTGGACAGGGCTTACGAGCAGTACTTC. It yields the protein CASSIAVDRAYEQYF. Full variable domain (remainder filled in from reference TRBV19 and TRBJ2-7): DGGITQSPKYLFRKEGQNVTLSCEQNLNHDAMYWYRQDPGQGLRLIYYSQIVNDFQKGDIAEGYSVSREKKESFPLTVTSAQKNPTAFYLCASSIAVDRAYEQYFGPGTRLTVT.

CDR3 protein: CASSPPGQYEQYF. The CDR3 DNA reads as TGTGCCAGCTCACCCCCGGGACAGTACGAGCAGTACTTC. The J gene is TRBJ2-7, the V gene TRBV7-3; 7 bases agree with TRBD1. This CDR3 is built from 13 residues. Per germline, CDR1 SGHTA and CDR2 FQGTGA. Trimming cost V 8 bases and J 4 bases; bases outside gene matches: 8.

This clonotype was recorded many times. The chain links TRBV6-5 to TRBJ1-5, with TRBD1 as a possible D gene (6 bases). In germline, CDR1 is MNHEY, CDR2 SVGAGI. This CDR3 is 13 amino acids long. The germline V and J ends were trimmed by 2 bases and 7 bases, with 9 bases remaining between them. CDR3 loop: CASSYVQGQPQHF. The CDR3 region has the DNA TGTGCCAGCAGTTACGTACAGGGCCAGCCCCAGCATTTT.

The CDR3 reads CASSLDREGTEAFF. The CDR3 region has the DNA TGTGCCAGCAGCTTAGACAGGGAGGGGACTGAAGCTTTCTTT. The chain carries TRBV7-2 and TRBJ1-1; tentatively, D is TRBD1 (6 bases). This CDR3 region has 14 residues. From germline, CDR1 is SGHTA and CDR2 FQGNSA. V gave up 1 base and J gave up 5 bases, with 11 bases separating them.

Ten or more counts support this clonotype. V and J are TRBV19 and TRBJ1-1, with D maybe TRBD1 (5 bases). The CDR3 is made up of 15 amino acids. With 4 bases removed from V and 0 bases from J, the gap between germline ends came to 12 bases. Germline CDR1 LNHDA, CDR2 SQIVND (reference sequence). As DNA, the CDR3 is TGTGCCAGTAGTACAAAGGGGACGGTGAACACTGAAGCTTTCTTT. Translated, it gives CASSTKGTVNTEAFF. The whole variable domain, filled in from reference TRBV19 and TRBJ1-1, reads DGGITQSPKYLFRKEGQNVTLSCEQNLNHDAMYWYRQDPGQGLRLIYYSQIVNDFQKGDIAEGYSVSREKKESFPLTVTSAQKNPTAFYLCASSTKGTVNTEAFFGQGTRLTVV.

This clonotype showed up just once. J is TRBJ1-1 and V is TRBV9, with D perhaps matching TRBD1 (5 bases). This CDR3 contains 14 residues. The V end lost 6 bases, the J end lost 3 bases, and 15 bases lay between the germline ends. Germline V gene lookup returns CDR1 SGDLS and CDR2 YYNGEE. The CDR3 bases are TGTGCCAGCAACTTGGAGGGGCAGGACACTGAAGCTTTCTTT. The encoded protein is CASNLEGQDTEAFF.

The chain couples TRBV11-1 to TRBJ2-3; D is perhaps TRBD1 (5 bases). The germline V gene encodes CDR1 SGHAT and CDR2 FQDESV (reference sequence). The CDR3 totals 16 residues. The germline V and J ends were trimmed by 1 base and 6 bases, with 17 bases remaining between them. This CDR3 is CASSLGNYQGFDTQYF. In DNA, the CDR3 is TGTGCCAGCAGCTTAGGTAACTATCAGGGTTTTGATACGCAGTATTTT.

In its sample, this clonotype was seen many times. The rearrangement links TRBV11-2 to TRBJ2-2, with unresolved D. Per germline, CDR1 SGHAT and CDR2 FQNNGV. The CDR3 is 14 amino acids. V gave up 0 bases and J gave up 9 bases, with 11 bases separating them. CDR3 amino acids: CASSLDGTSRELFF. The DNA for the CDR3 is TGTGCCAGCAGCTTAGATGGTACCTCAAGGGAGCTGTTTTTT.

This clonotype was detected only a few times. V and J are TRBV10-3 and TRBJ2-1; D not resolved. The CDR3 spans 12 residues. Germline values: CDR1 ENHRY, CDR2 SYGVKD. Trimming pared 7 bases from V and 5 bases from J, leaving 9 bases between. CDR3 loop: CAIMGRDNEQFF. The DNA of the CDR3 is TGTGCCATCATGGGTAGGGACAATGAGCAGTTCTTC.

This clonotype showed up just once. The CDR3 here is CASSQSSGNTIYF. The CDR3 DNA follows: TGTGCCAGCAGCCAATCTTCTGGAAACACCATATATTTT. The rearrangement joins TRBV7-8 to TRBJ1-3; no definite D call. This CDR3 has 13 residues. The germline V and J ends were trimmed by 5 bases and 1 base, with 6 bases remaining between them. Germline CDR1 and CDR2: SGHVS and FQNEAQ. Full variable domain (rest looked up from reference TRBV7-8 and TRBJ1-3): GAGVSQSPRYKVAKRGQDVALRCDPISGHVSLFWYQQALGQGPEFLTYFQNEAQLDKSGLPSDRFFAERPEGSVSTLKIQRTQQEDSAVYLCASSQSSGNTIYFGEGSWLTVV.

V gene TRBV20-1 combines with J gene TRBJ2-1, with TRBD1 identical over 12 bases. Germline values: CDR1 DFQATT, CDR2 SNEGSKA (reference sequence). V lost 3 bases and J lost 5; bases outside the gene matches: 14. The CDR3 extends over 18 amino acids. CDR3 region: CSASGTSGTGGVHNEQFF. CDR3 bases: TGCAGTGCTAGCGGGACTTCCGGGACAGGGGGCGTCCACAATGAGCAGTTCTTC.

The chain couples TRBV7-8 to TRBJ2-5, with 11 bases lining up with TRBD1. V dropped 8 bases and J dropped 4; count of bases not matched to a gene: 0. This CDR3 is built from 12 residues. Germline CDR1 and CDR2: SGHVS and FQNEAQ. Written as DNA, the CDR3 is TGTGCCAGCGGGACAGGGGGAGAGACCCAGTACTTC. It codes for CASGTGGETQYF.

This clonotype was detected ten times or more. The CDR3 is CASTPTGNQPQHF. The CDR3 DNA is TGTGCCAGCACCCCGACGGGCAATCAGCCCCAGCATTTT. V usage is TRBV12-3 or TRBV12-4 and J usage is TRBJ1-5, with D unclear. V lost 7 bases to trimming and J lost 2 bases, with 9 bases between them. CDR3 length: 13 amino acids.

The chain employs TRBV9 and TRBJ1-2; unclear D gene. This CDR3 is 13 amino acids long. Germline values: CDR1 SGDLS, CDR2 YYNGEE. V was cut by 3 bases and J by 6 bases, with 12 bases left in between. This chain's CDR3 is CASSDGDLDGYTF. CDR3 coding DNA: TGTGCCAGCAGCGATGGGGATTTGGATGGCTACACCTTC.

This sequence joins TRBV15 and TRBJ2-7, with 7 bases lining up with TRBD1. This CDR3 spans 13 amino acids. Germline trimming cut 5 bases from V and 3 bases from J; bases unmatched to any gene: 4. The germline CDR1 and CDR2 sequences are LNHNV and YYDKDF (reference sequence). The CDR3 DNA is TGTGCCACCAGCGTTGCAGGGGGCTACGAGCAGTACTTC. It encodes CATSVAGGYEQYF.

The V gene is TRBV7-8, the J gene TRBJ2-5; 10 nucleotides line up with TRBD1. V lost 5 bases to trimming and J lost 1 base; unmatched junction nucleotides: 10. The CDR3 sequence is 17 residues long. Germline assignment: CDR1 SGHVS and CDR2 FQNEAQ. CDR3 in amino acids: CASSPRRGTGVQETQYF. The CDR3 nucleotides are TGTGCCAGCAGCCCGAGACGCGGGACAGGGGTCCAAGAGACCCAGTACTTC.

This clonotype has only one observation. V usage is TRBV10-3 and J usage is TRBJ2-3, with no clear D. The ends were cut back, 6 bases at V and 5 bases at J, with 6 bases in the middle. The CDR3 length is 11 residues. CDR1 is ENHRY and CDR2 is SYGVKD in the germline V gene. The CDR3 sequence is CAIRGIDTQYF. DNA of the CDR3: TGTGCCATCAGGGGGATAGATACGCAGTATTTT.

This chain joins TRBV7-9 and TRBJ1-1; maybe TRBD1 (5 bases). V was clipped by 1 base and J by 11 bases, with 11 bases between them. The length of the CDR3 is 12 residues. Germline V gives CDR1 SEHNR, CDR2 FQNEAQ (reference sequence). CDR3 in DNA: TGTGCCAGCAGCTTAGGGACCGGGGACGCTTTCTTT. Protein sequence: CASSLGTGDAFF.

This clonotype came up many times. V usage is TRBV28 and J usage is TRBJ2-7; the D gene is possibly TRBD1 (6 bases). The CDR3 has 14 amino acids. Germline CDR1 and CDR2: MDHEN and SYDVKM. V lost 6 bases to trimming and J lost 2 bases, with 14 bases between them. CDR3 sequence (DNA): TGTGCCAGCAGCTCCGGGACATTAGCCTACGAGCAGTACTTC. Its protein is CASSSGTLAYEQYF.

The V and J genes are TRBV2 and TRBJ1-6; D not certain. The CDR3 is made up of 14 amino acids. V was clipped by 5 bases and J by 7 bases, with 12 bases between them. CDR1 is SNHLY and CDR2 is FYNNEI in the germline V gene. The CDR3, as DNA: TGTGCCAGCAGTTTCCGTTTGGGCAATTCACCCCTCCACTTT. This encodes CASSFRLGNSPLHF.

At least ten counts were recorded for this clonotype. The chain combines TRBV10-3 with TRBJ2-2; no clear D. V gave up 8 bases and J gave up 7 bases, with 23 bases separating them. Germline lookup yields CDR1 ENHRY and CDR2 SYGVKD. This CDR3 spans 16 amino acids. CDR3 residues: CAIASDRLSLVGELFF. The DNA of the CDR3 is TGTGCCATCGCGAGTGATAGACTGTCGCTCGTCGGGGAGCTGTTTTTT.

On this clonotype itself: A much larger clone lies a single base off, so this may be a read error. The V call is TRBV5-4, the J call TRBJ2-3; perhaps TRBD1 as D (6 bases). Germline CDR1 and CDR2: SGHNT and YYREEE (reference sequence). The CDR3 sequence is 12 residues long. The V gene lost 4 bases and the J gene lost 14 bases, with 17 bases spanning the gap. DNA of the CDR3: TGTGCCAGCAGCCGAGATACAGGGTGTCGGTATTTT. As protein: CASSRDTGCRYF. Full variable domain (missing parts from reference TRBV5-4 and TRBJ2-3): ETGVTQSPTHLIKTRGQQVTLRCSSQSGHNTVSWYQQALGQGPQFIFQYYREEENGRGNFPPRFSGLQFPNYSSELNVNALELDDSALYLCASSRDTGCRYFGPGTRLTVL.

This clonotype was counted once. This chain joins TRBV11-1 and TRBJ2-1, with a weak D call TRBD2 (6 bases). The CDR3 sequence is 16 residues long. V was trimmed by 2 bases and J by 0 bases, leaving 11 bases between them. CDR1 and CDR2 from the germline V gene are SGHAT and FQDESV (reference sequence). The chain's CDR3 is CASSLIGGSSYNEQFF. CDR3 DNA: TGTGCCAGCAGCTTAATCGGGGGAAGCTCCTACAATGAGCAGTTCTTC.

This chain connects TRBV20-1 to TRBJ1-2, with 8 bases lining up with TRBD1. The V gene's germline CDR1 is DFQATT and CDR2 SNEGSKA (reference sequence). This CDR3 is 15 amino acids long. After removal of 6 bases from V and 5 bases from J, the junction contained 14 bases not matched to a gene. CDR3 protein: CSASPGQGASYGYTF. CDR3 nucleotides: TGCAGTGCCAGCCCCGGGCAGGGGGCAAGTTATGGCTACACCTTC.